The 24 T cell receptor beta chains below were found in one sample sequenced in a study of blood T cells in healthy people across ages. Through a sample-barcoded 5' primer and a J-beta primer mix, a second PCR was run for roughly 6 to 12 cycles. From the 5' RACE reads, TCRdb called clonotypes with MiXCR, one entry per CDR3 protein. The sample carries approximately 490,000 distinct CDR3 sequences, nearly 25% recorded once. Another study also made use of these data, one on T cells of mothers and their children.

Sequencing input: blood. The receptors come from a boy between 10 and 17 years old in good health.

This clonotype has only a few counts. The chain couples TRBV24-1 to TRBJ1-5; D is perhaps TRBD1 (5 bases). The CDR3 contains 17 residues. CDR1 is KGHDR and CDR2 is SFDVKD in the germline V gene. V lost 2 bases and J 0 bases, leaving 13 bases between the germline ends. The CDR3, as DNA: TGTGCCACCAGTGATTCCTCAAGGGGAAATAGCAATCAGCCCCAGCATTTT. Translating gives CATSDSSRGNSNQPQHF.

The J gene is TRBJ1-5, the V gene TRBV7-9, with TRBD1 as a possible D gene (5 bases). The CDR3 is 17 amino acids. Germline V gene sequence: CDR1 SEHNR, CDR2 FQNEAQ (reference sequence). Trimming took off 4 bases at V and 7 bases at J, with 23 bases between the two ends. DNA of the CDR3: TGTGCCAGCAGCTCGCCCCCCCCCGGGGGGAACGACCAGCCCCAGCATTTT. It codes for CASSSPPPGGNDQPQHF. Drawing the rest from reference TRBV7-9 and TRBJ1-5, the complete variable domain is DTGVSQNPRHKITKRGQNVTFRCDPISEHNRLYWYRQTLGQGPEFLTYFQNEAQLEKSRLLSDRFSAERPKGSFSTLEIQRTEQGDSAMYLCASSSPPPGGNDQPQHFGDGTRLSIL.

The chain is built from TRBV1 and TRBJ2-5; the DNA was not compared with TRBD1, the D call given in the table. TRBV1 is a listed pseudogene. CDR3 size: 16 residues. The CDR3 is CTSSQDICQGKETQYF. CDR3 DNA: TGCACCAGCAGCCAAGATATCTGTCAGGGTAAAGAGACCCAGTACTTC.

This clonotype was picked up a small number of times. CDR3 loop: CASSPRGSATNYGYTF. In nucleotides, the CDR3 is TGTGCCAGCAGCCCTCGAGGGAGCGCAACTAACTATGGCTACACCTTC. The V gene is TRBV7-2, the J gene TRBJ1-2; D gene ambiguous. The V gene's germline CDR1 is SGHTA and CDR2 FQGNSA. Trimming took 5 bases from V and 0 from J, leaving 16 bases between them. The CDR3 sequence is 16 residues long. Full variable domain (rest looked up from reference TRBV7-2 and TRBJ1-2): GAGVSQSPSNKVTEKGKDVELRCDPISGHTALYWYRQSLGQGLEFLIYFQGNSAPDKSGLPSDRFSAERTGGSVSTLTIQRTQQEDSAVYLCASSPRGSATNYGYTFGSGTRLTVV.

This clonotype was observed a few times. The chain uses TRBV11-1 and TRBJ2-6; the match to TRBD1 covers 7 bases. CDR1 is SGHAT and CDR2 is FQDESV in the germline V gene (reference sequence). With 5 bases clipped from V and 13 bases from J, the junction kept 11 bases outside the gene matches. The CDR3 is made up of 14 amino acids. CDR3 sequence (DNA): TGTGCCAGCAGCCTACGGACAGGTCCACAGGTCCTGACTTTC. This encodes CASSLRTGPQVLTF.

The chain carries TRBV30 and TRBJ2-7; D is uncertain. The ends were cut back, 4 bases at V and 4 bases at J, with 5 bases in the middle. Germline V CDR1 and CDR2: GTSNPN, SVGIG (reference sequence). There are 10 residues in the CDR3. The CDR3 loop reads CAWKKYEQYF. The CDR3 nucleotides read TGTGCCTGGAAAAAGTACGAGCAGTACTTC.

This clonotype showed up just a few times. The rearrangement joins TRBV9 to TRBJ1-2; D gene ambiguous. CDR1 is SGDLS, CDR2 YYNGEE, per germline. This CDR3 has 12 residues. V was clipped by 5 bases and J by 2 bases, with 7 bases between them. CDR3 loop: CASSVPNYGYTF. DNA of the CDR3: TGTGCCAGCAGTGTACCAAACTATGGCTACACCTTC. The full variable domain, rest sourced from reference TRBV9 and TRBJ1-2, is DSGVTQTPKHLITATGQRVTLRCSPRSGDLSVYWYQQSLDQGLQFLIQYYNGEERAKGNILERFSAQQFPDLHSELNLSSLELGDSALYFCASSVPNYGYTFGSGTRLTVV.

This clonotype was seen a handful of times. V and J are TRBV3-1 and TRBJ2-5; D unclear. The V end was cut by 1 base, the J end by 5 bases, with 14 bases between. This CDR3 is 15 amino acids long. Germline values: CDR1 LGHDT, CDR2 YNNKEL (reference sequence). The CDR3 DNA reads TGTGCCAGCAGCCAAGTCAAGTCGGCTCGGGAGACCCAGTACTTC. This gives the protein CASSQVKSARETQYF.

The CDR3 DNA is TGTGCCAGCAGCCCCCGAGGGAACACCGGGGAGCTGTTTTTT. Its protein product is CASSPRGNTGELFF. This chain connects TRBV7-2 to TRBJ2-2, with D uncertain. This CDR3 comprises 14 residues. Germline lookup yields CDR1 SGHTA and CDR2 FQGNSA. The V and J ends lost 5 bases and 1 base respectively, with 8 bases between them.

The genes are TRBV28 and TRBJ2-3, with 11 bases matching TRBD1. The CDR3 is 16 amino acids. The J segment lost 5 bases and the V segment lost 6 bases, leaving 10 bases of the junction unmatched. Looked up from germline, CDR1 is MDHEN and CDR2 is SYDVKM. The CDR3, as DNA: TGTGCCAGCAGATCGTCCCGGGACAGGGGGGGAGATACGCAGTATTTT. Translation gives CASRSSRDRGGDTQYF. The variable domain in full, with the rest retrieved from reference TRBV28 and TRBJ2-3, is DVKVTQSSRYLVKRTGEKVFLECVQDMDHENMFWYRQDPGLGLRLIYFSYDVKMKEKGDIPEGYSVSREKKERFSLILESASTNQTSMYLCASRSSRDRGGDTQYFGPGTRLTVL.

This chain connects TRBV4-3 to TRBJ2-7; the D is unclear. CDR3 length: 15 amino acids. V was shortened by 0 bases and J by 0 bases, with 9 bases between the two germline ends. CDR1 LGHNA and CDR2 YSLEER come from the germline V gene. The CDR3 coding sequence is TGCGCCAGCAGCCAAGAAAGGTACGGCTCCTACGAGCAGTACTTC. It translates to CASSQERYGSYEQYF.

V is TRBV5-1 and J is TRBJ2-6, with D possibly TRBD1 on 5 matching bases. Deletions cut 0 bases from V and 0 bases from J, with 16 bases between. Germline V lookup: CDR1 SGHRS, CDR2 YFSETQ. The CDR3 totals 19 residues. As DNA, the CDR3 is TGCGCCAGCAGCTTGGGGTCCGGCAGGGTGAGCTCTGGGGCCAACGTCCTGACTTTC. Encoded protein: CASSLGSGRVSSGANVLTF.

This clonotype has only a few counts. The chain combines TRBV29-1 with TRBJ2-1, with no clear D. The CDR3 length is 14 residues. The V gene lost 4 bases and the J gene lost 3 bases, with 13 bases spanning the gap. Germline CDR1 and CDR2: SQVTM and ANQGSEA. CDR3 nucleotides: TGCAGCGTTGCCCTTCAACTCCTCTACAATGAGCAGTTCTTC. This encodes CSVALQLLYNEQFF.

This clonotype was counted between two and nine times. The chain joins TRBV4-3 to TRBJ2-3; 11 bases are shared with TRBD1. V shed 0 bases and J 4 bases; nucleotides not matched to a gene: 9. This CDR3 spans 18 amino acids. Germline V CDR1 and CDR2: LGHNA, YSLEER. CDR3 bases: TGCGCCAGCAGCCAAGAAATTTATGCGGGACAGGGGGCAGATACGCAGTATTTT. The encoded protein is CASSQEIYAGQGADTQYF.

This clonotype came up a few times. The chain links TRBV7-2 to TRBJ2-5; possible D gene TRBD2, 6 bases. V was shortened by 1 base and J by 7 bases, with 13 bases between the two germline ends. CDR3 length: 14 amino acids. Germline values: CDR1 SGHTA, CDR2 FQGNSA. The CDR3 loop reads CASSLGDLRGTQYF. CDR3 bases: TGTGCCAGCAGCTTAGGGGACTTGAGGGGGACCCAGTACTTC.

This clonotype has a handful of counts. The gene calls are TRBV27 and TRBJ1-6; no clear D. CDR3 size: 15 residues. Germline V gene data show CDR1 as MNHEY and CDR2 as SMNVEV (reference sequence). V was pared by 2 bases and J by 10 bases, with 15 bases between. The CDR3 protein is CASSLESGNLSPLHF. Here the CDR3 DNA reads TGTGCCAGCAGTTTAGAGTCGGGCAACTTGTCACCCCTCCACTTT.

The chain couples TRBV7-3 to TRBJ1-6; D remains unclear. The CDR3 extends over 13 amino acids. V was clipped by 5 bases and J by 8 bases, with 10 bases between them. CDR1 is SGHTA, CDR2 FQGTGA, per germline. The CDR3 spells CASSRTSDSPLHF. CDR3 bases: TGTGCCAGCAGCCGGACCTCGGATTCACCCCTCCACTTT.

This clonotype was picked up a small number of times. The V and J genes are TRBV10-3 and TRBJ2-7; possibly TRBD2 for D (6 bases). V dropped 4 bases and J dropped 2 bases, with 18 bases sitting between them. CDR1 is ENHRY, CDR2 SYGVKD, per germline. The CDR3 is 16 residues long. The DNA for the CDR3 is TGTGCCATCAGTGGTTCTGGTGGGACTCAGACCTACGAGCAGTACTTC. This translates into CAISGSGGTQTYEQYF.

The chain links TRBV7-2 to TRBJ2-5; TRBD1 matches 7 bases. Matching the DNA end better, TRBJ2-7 makes the J call doubtful. This CDR3 is 14 amino acids long. Germline CDR1 and CDR2: SGHTA and FQGNSA. The CDR3 region is CASNKEQGPYEQYF. The CDR3 coding sequence is TGTGCCAGCAACAAAGAACAGGGGCCTTACGAGCAGTACTTC.

V and J are TRBV10-3 and TRBJ1-2; a weak D match, TRBD1 (5 bases). Germline CDR1 reads ENHRY; CDR2 reads SYGVKD. The CDR3 runs 15 residues. The V end lost 3 bases, the J end lost 0 bases, and 11 bases lay between the germline ends. The DNA for the CDR3 is TGTGCCATCAGTGACCCGGACATCGCTAACTATGGCTACACCTTC. Translation gives CAISDPDIANYGYTF.

This clonotype was counted at least ten times. The chain carries TRBV7-3 and TRBJ2-4, with TRBD1 matching 7 bases. Trimming cost V 6 bases and J 1 base; bases outside gene matches: 12. Germline values: CDR1 SGHTA, CDR2 FQGTGA. The CDR3 is 17 amino acids. CDR3 sequence (DNA): TGTGCCAGCAGGTACTCGACAGGGATTGCGGCCAAAAACATTCAGTACTTC. This encodes CASRYSTGIAAKNIQYF.

The sample holds many counts of this clonotype. Sequence at one end of the junction differs from germline and may be a read error. V usage is TRBV24-1 and J usage is TRBJ2-5; no clear D. CDR1 is KGHDR and CDR2 is SFDVKD in the germline V gene. This CDR3 has 15 amino acids. The CDR3 spells CATSDFRGYQETQYF. The CDR3 DNA reads as TGTGCCACCAGCGATTTCCGAGGATACCAAGAGACCCAGTACTTC.

A few counts support this clonotype. The V gene is TRBV12-3 or TRBV12-4, the J gene TRBJ1-2; D remains ambiguous. The V and J ends lost 3 bases and 3 bases respectively, with 14 bases between them. CDR3 length: 15 residues. The CDR3 reads CASSFGVGSHYGYTF. In DNA form, the CDR3 reads TGTGCCAGCAGTTTTGGGGTGGGCAGCCACTATGGCTACACCTTC.

Points on this clonotype: Given a much more abundant clone one base away, this may be a read error. The CDR3 DNA is TGTGCCGGCAGCTCGGGGGGGACACCGAGCTCCTACGAGCAGTACTTC. Protein sequence: CAGSSGGTPSSYEQYF. The genes are TRBV7-9 and TRBJ2-7; 8 bases are shared with TRBD2. CDR3 length: 16 residues. The germline CDR1 and CDR2 sequences are SEHNR and FQNEAQ (reference sequence).